Below are 27 T cell receptor beta chains sequenced from a single sample in a study of T cell responses to AZD1222 COVID-19 vaccine. Only in-frame clones appear in the TCRdb table, and some are missing; sequencing was by immunoSEQ multiplex PCR. Of around 88,000 clones listed, roughly 89% are singletons. This material consisted of peripheral blood, taken on day 0 of MenACWY control vaccination. All receptors derive from an adult in good health.

This clone showed up just once. This sequence joins TRBV18 and TRBJ2-7; D is perhaps TRBD1 or TRBD2 (5 bases each). Deletions cut 3 bases from V and 2 bases from J, with 8 bases between. The CDR3 extends over 13 amino acids. From germline, CDR1 is KGHSH and CDR2 LQKENI. The CDR3 DNA sequence: TGTGCCAGCTCACCGGGGGAAACCTACGAGCAGTACTTC. Protein sequence: CASSPGETYEQYF.

The table lists this clone with a count of one. The chain joins TRBV5-4 to TRBJ2-5, with a tentative D call TRBD2 (5 bases). The germline CDR1 and CDR2 sequences are SGHNT and YYREEE (reference sequence). The CDR3 runs 15 residues. Deletions cut 2 bases from V and 5 bases from J, with 16 bases between. For the CDR3, the DNA is TGTGCCAGCAGCTTCAGGAACCTGGCGGGCGAGACCCAGTACTTC. Its protein product is CASSFRNLAGETQYF.

This chain joins TRBV30 and TRBJ1-5; D is undetermined. Germline CDR1 and CDR2: GTSNPN and SVGIG (reference sequence). The germline V and J ends were trimmed by 1 base and 0 bases, with 10 bases remaining between them. The CDR3 contains 15 residues. CDR3 DNA: TGTGCCTGGAGTGCCCCGGGGATTAGCAATCAGCCCCAGCATTTT. Its protein product is CAWSAPGISNQPQHF.

Details on this clone: A junction boundary mismatches the germline segment, possibly from a read error. The genes are TRBV11-2 and TRBJ2-7, with 9 nucleotides matching TRBD1. This CDR3 has 16 residues. Germline V gene sequence: CDR1 SGHAT, CDR2 FQNNGV. The CDR3 nucleotides read TGTGCCAGCAGCTTAGTAGGAACTGGGGGACAGGGCCAAAGGGCCTTC. It translates to CASSLVGTGGQGQRAF.

The rearrangement joins TRBV2 to TRBJ2-2; 13 nucleotides line up with TRBD2. From germline, CDR1 is SNHLY and CDR2 FYNNEI. V was pared by 6 bases and J by 5 bases, with 9 bases of the junction left unmatched. The CDR3 extends over 17 amino acids. The CDR3 coding sequence is TGTGCCAGCAGATCCGGGACTAGCGGGGTTGAAACCGGGGAGCTGTTTTTT. This codes for CASRSGTSGVETGELFF.

This chain links TRBV27 with TRBJ1-5, with D possibly being TRBD1 (5 bases). The CDR3 extends over 14 amino acids. Trimming took off 6 bases at V and 9 bases at J, with 18 bases between the two ends. Germline V gives CDR1 MNHEY, CDR2 SMNVEV (reference sequence). The CDR3 sequence is CASRPTGYLGPQHF. The CDR3 DNA reads TGTGCCAGCAGGCCTACAGGTTACCTTGGGCCCCAGCATTTT.

The chain links TRBV6-4 to TRBJ1-2; a possible D gene is TRBD1 (5 bases). Trimming pared 2 bases from V and 8 bases from J, leaving 18 bases between. CDR1 MRHNA and CDR2 SNTAGT come from the germline V gene. This CDR3 contains 15 residues. The CDR3 spells CASSDPGRPHEGYTF. The CDR3, as DNA: TGTGCCAGCAGTGACCCGGGACGCCCTCACGAAGGCTACACCTTC.

The rearrangement joins TRBV30 to TRBJ1-4; D perhaps matches TRBD1 (6 bases). Germline V lookup: CDR1 GTSNPN, CDR2 SVGIG (reference sequence). The CDR3 extends over 13 amino acids. V shed 3 bases and J shed 7 bases, with 12 bases lying between them. CDR3 sequence (DNA): TGTGCCTGGAGCTGGGGGGCTTTTGAAAAACTGTTTTTT. Translated, it gives CAWSWGAFEKLFF.

The chain uses TRBV19 and TRBJ2-1; 11 bases match TRBD2. Germline lookup yields CDR1 LNHDA and CDR2 SQIVND (reference sequence). J was trimmed by 4 bases and V by 8 bases; bases with no gene match: 7. This CDR3 has 15 residues. In DNA form, the CDR3 reads TGTGCCAGTGGCACTAGCGGGGGAAGTTACAATGAGCAGTTCTTC. Its protein product is CASGTSGGSYNEQFF. The variable domain in full, with the rest retrieved from reference TRBV19 and TRBJ2-1, is DGGITQSPKYLFRKEGQNVTLSCEQNLNHDAMYWYRQDPGQGLRLIYYSQIVNDFQKGDIAEGYSVSREKKESFPLTVTSAQKNPTAFYLCASGTSGGSYNEQFFGPGTRLTVL.

The chain combines TRBV21-1 with TRBJ1-1; the listed D gene, TRBD1, was not tested against the DNA. TRBV21-1 is deemed a pseudogene. This CDR3 has 15 amino acids. Here the CDR3 DNA reads TGTGCCAGCAGGACGGCGTCAGGGGTGGCCACTGAAGCTTTCTTT. Translated, it gives CASRTASGVATEAFF.

The CDR3 here is CASSFRDGAYEQYF. The CDR3 DNA sequence: TGCGCCAGCAGCTTCCGGGACGGAGCCTACGAGCAGTACTTC. The chain is built from TRBV5-1 and TRBJ2-7; D assignment may be TRBD1 or TRBD2 (5 bases each). The CDR3 extends over 14 amino acids. Trimming pared 2 bases from V and 2 bases from J, leaving 11 bases between. The V gene's germline CDR1 is SGHRS and CDR2 YFSETQ.

V gene TRBV6-2 or TRBV6-3 combines with J gene TRBJ1-5, with a possible D match to TRBD1 (6 bases). This CDR3 is built from 14 residues. With 0 bases removed from V and 6 bases from J, the gap between germline ends came to 9 bases. CDR1 and CDR2 (germline): MNHEY, SVGEGT. CDR3 bases: TGTGCCAGCAGTTACTCACAGGGCGGTCAGCCCCAGCATTTT. This codes for CASSYSQGGQPQHF.

The gene calls are TRBV11-2 and TRBJ2-3, with D tentatively TRBD2 (7 bases). V gave up 5 bases and J gave up 7 bases, with 19 bases separating them. Germline V gene lookup returns CDR1 SGHAT and CDR2 FQNNGV. This CDR3 has 15 residues. The CDR3 bases are TGTGCCAGCAGCCCCGTAGGGGGGGCCTCTAATACGCAGTATTTT. Translated, it gives CASSPVGGASNTQYF. The full variable domain, in which reference TRBV11-2 and TRBJ2-3 provide the parts outside the CDR3, is EAGVAQSPRYKIIEKRQSVAFWCNPISGHATLYWYQQILGQGPKLLIQFQNNGVVDDSQLPKDRFSAERLKGVDSTLKIQPAKLEDSAVYLCASSPVGGASNTQYFGPGTRLTVL.

V and J are TRBV4-3 and TRBJ1-2; no clear D. This CDR3 comprises 14 residues. Germline V lookup: CDR1 LGHNA, CDR2 YSLEER. Trimming shortened V by 4 bases and J by 4 bases, and 13 bases separated the two germline ends. The CDR3 nucleotides read TGCGCCAGCAGCCCTTGGCGGGGTTCCTATGGCTACACCTTC. It yields the protein CASSPWRGSYGYTF.

The V and J genes are TRBV5-6 and TRBJ2-5; D possibly corresponds to TRBD2 (6 bases). CDR1 is SGHDT and CDR2 is YYEEEE in the germline V gene. Trimming took off 4 bases at V and 1 base at J, with 11 bases between the two ends. This CDR3 has 14 amino acids. The CDR3: CASSGTGGQETQYF. The CDR3 DNA reads as TGTGCCAGCAGCGGGACCGGGGGCCAAGAGACCCAGTACTTC.

This chain links TRBV4-2 with TRBJ2-5; 8 nucleotides agree with TRBD2. This CDR3 spans 15 amino acids. Germline loops: CDR1 LGHNA, CDR2 YNFKEQ. After removal of 1 base from V and 2 bases from J, the junction contained 3 bases not matched to a gene. CDR3 in DNA: TGTGCCAGCAGCCAAGCGCGGGGGGAACAAGAGACCCAGTACTTC. Encoded protein: CASSQARGEQETQYF.

This rearrangement joins TRBV15 to TRBJ1-2, with D unclear. The germline gives CDR1 LNHNV, CDR2 YYDKDF (reference sequence). The V gene lost 0 bases and the J gene lost 3 bases, with 8 bases spanning the gap. The length of the CDR3 is 14 residues. The chain's CDR3 is CATSREKGHYGYTF. The DNA of the CDR3 is TGTGCCACCAGCAGAGAAAAGGGTCACTATGGCTACACCTTC.

This clone was detected only once. The gene calls are TRBV27 and TRBJ1-6; a possible D gene is TRBD1 (6 bases). CDR3 size: 14 residues. CDR1 and CDR2 (germline): MNHEY, SMNVEV (reference sequence). The V gene lost 3 bases and the J gene lost 7 bases, with 10 bases spanning the gap. CDR3 sequence: CASSFQGWNSPLHF. CDR3 DNA: TGTGCCAGCAGTTTCCAGGGGTGGAATTCACCCCTCCACTTT.

The chain joins TRBV29-1 to TRBJ2-3; D gene ambiguous. Germline V gene sequence: CDR1 SQVTM, CDR2 ANQGSEA. Trimming left V 6 bases short and J 1 base short, with 8 bases between. The CDR3 runs 12 residues. CDR3 in DNA: TGCAGCGTGAGGACGGGCACAGATACGCAGTATTTT. Amino acids: CSVRTGTDTQYF.

The CDR3: CASSQEVFYGYTF. The DNA for the CDR3 is TGCGCCAGCAGCCAAGAAGTCTTCTATGGCTACACCTTC. The rearrangement links TRBV4-3 to TRBJ1-2; D not resolved. Germline CDR1 and CDR2: LGHNA and YSLEER. The V end was cut by 0 bases, the J end by 4 bases, with 6 bases between. This CDR3 has 13 amino acids.

This sequence joins TRBV9 and TRBJ2-5; no clear D. This CDR3 spans 13 amino acids. V was trimmed by 4 bases and J by 5 bases, leaving 12 bases between them. Germline CDR1 SGDLS, CDR2 YYNGEE. The CDR3 DNA is TGTGCCAGCAGCTCCCAAGACGGCGAGACCCAGTACTTC. This encodes CASSSQDGETQYF.

This chain uses TRBV15 with TRBJ2-5; D not certain. The V gene lost 0 bases and the J gene lost 1 base, with 9 bases spanning the gap. The CDR3 totals 15 residues. Germline CDR1 is LNHNV and CDR2 is YYDKDF (reference sequence). The CDR3 DNA follows: TGTGCCACCAGCAGAGATAAGTCGGTCCAAGAGACCCAGTACTTC. Translated: CATSRDKSVQETQYF.

The J gene is TRBJ1-2, the V gene TRBV12-3 or TRBV12-4; 7 bases match TRBD1. The V and J ends lost 4 bases and 8 bases, in that order; junction bases with no gene match: 7. CDR3 size: 13 residues. CDR3 coding DNA: TGTGCCAGCAGTTCAGAAGGGGGCTGGGGCTACACCTTC. This translates into CASSSEGGWGYTF.

The chain employs TRBV6-5 and TRBJ1-6; weak D call: TRBD1 (5 bases). V gave up 2 bases and J gave up 10 bases, with 18 bases separating them. The CDR3 loop spans 16 amino acids. Germline V gene data show CDR1 as MNHEY and CDR2 as SVGAGI. The CDR3 DNA reads TGTGCCAGCAGTTACCACACCGGGGCAGGGACCTCACCCCTCCACTTT. This sequence encodes CASSYHTGAGTSPLHF.

As for this clone: The sample contains more than one DNA sequence encoding this CDR3. This chain uses TRBV7-2 with TRBJ1-5, with D possibly matching TRBD1 (6 bases). The CDR3 runs 14 residues. The ends were cut back, 1 base at V and 4 bases at J, with 8 bases in the middle. CDR1 and CDR2 from the germline V gene are SGHTA and FQGNSA. CDR3 residues: CASSLGQGNQPQHF. The CDR3 region has the DNA TGTGCCAGCAGCTTAGGCCAGGGGAATCAGCCCCAGCATTTT.

The chain is built from TRBV5-1 and TRBJ2-7; perhaps TRBD1 as D (6 bases). CDR1 SGHRS and CDR2 YFSETQ come from the germline V gene. CDR3 length equals 12 residues. V gave up 4 bases and J gave up 7 bases, with 12 bases separating them. The CDR3 loop is CASSQGTPEQYF. CDR3 DNA: TGCGCCAGCAGCCAGGGGACCCCGGAGCAGTACTTC.

This chain joins TRBV9 and TRBJ1-2; D gene ambiguous. Trimming took off 10 bases at V and 8 bases at J, with 15 bases between the two ends. There are 11 residues in the CDR3. CDR1 SGDLS and CDR2 YYNGEE come from the germline V gene. CDR3 amino acids: CACGVVGGYTF. The CDR3 nucleotides read TGTGCCTGCGGGGTTGTGGGCGGCTACACCTTC.